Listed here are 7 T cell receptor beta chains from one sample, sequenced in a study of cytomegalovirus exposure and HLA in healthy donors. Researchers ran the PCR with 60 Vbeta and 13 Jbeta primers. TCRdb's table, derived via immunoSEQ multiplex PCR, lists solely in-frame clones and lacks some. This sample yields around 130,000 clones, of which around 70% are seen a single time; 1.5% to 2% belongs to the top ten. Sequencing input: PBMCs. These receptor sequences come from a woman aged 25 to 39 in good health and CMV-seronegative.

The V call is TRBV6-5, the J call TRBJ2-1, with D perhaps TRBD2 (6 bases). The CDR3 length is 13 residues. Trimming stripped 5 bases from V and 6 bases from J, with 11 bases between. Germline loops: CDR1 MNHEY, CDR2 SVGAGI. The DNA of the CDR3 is TGTGCCAGCAGTAATCCAGCGGGCAATGAGCAGTTCTTC. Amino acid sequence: CASSNPAGNEQFF.

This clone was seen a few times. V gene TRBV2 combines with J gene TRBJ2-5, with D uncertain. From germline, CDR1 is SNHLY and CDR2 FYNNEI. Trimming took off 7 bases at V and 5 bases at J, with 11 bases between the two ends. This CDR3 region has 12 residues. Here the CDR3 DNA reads TGTGCCAGCAAGCTCATGGTGGAGACCCAGTACTTC. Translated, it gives CASKLMVETQYF. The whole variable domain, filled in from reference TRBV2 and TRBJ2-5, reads EPEVTQTPSHQVTQMGQEVILRCVPISNHLYFYWYRQILGQKVEFLVSFYNNEISEKSEIFDDQFSVERPDGSNFTLKIRSTKLEDSAMYFCASKLMVETQYFGPGTRLLVL.

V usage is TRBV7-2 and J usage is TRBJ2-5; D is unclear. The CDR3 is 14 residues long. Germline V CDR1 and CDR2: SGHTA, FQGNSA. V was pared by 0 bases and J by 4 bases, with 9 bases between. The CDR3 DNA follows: TGTGCCAGCAGCTTAGCTGGGTGGAGAGAGACCCAGTACTTC. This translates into CASSLAGWRETQYF.

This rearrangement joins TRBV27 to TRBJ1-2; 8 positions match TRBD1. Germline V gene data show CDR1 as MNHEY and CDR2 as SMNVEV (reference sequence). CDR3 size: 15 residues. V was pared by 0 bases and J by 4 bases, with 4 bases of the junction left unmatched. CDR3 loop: CASSLSRGQGYGYTF. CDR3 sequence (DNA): TGTGCCAGCAGTTTATCCAGGGGGCAAGGCTATGGCTACACCTTC.

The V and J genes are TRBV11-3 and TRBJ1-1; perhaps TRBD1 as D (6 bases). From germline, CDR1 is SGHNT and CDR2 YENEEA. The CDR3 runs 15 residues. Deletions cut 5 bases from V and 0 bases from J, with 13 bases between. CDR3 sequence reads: CASSPGGGLNTEAFF. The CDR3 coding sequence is TGTGCCAGCAGCCCGGGCGGGGGGCTGAACACTGAAGCTTTCTTT.

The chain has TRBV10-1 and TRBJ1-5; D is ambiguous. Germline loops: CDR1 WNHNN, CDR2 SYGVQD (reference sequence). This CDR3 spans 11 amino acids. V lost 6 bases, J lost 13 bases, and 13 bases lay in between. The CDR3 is CASSDLAEQHF. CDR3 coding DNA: TGCGCCAGCAGCGACCTAGCCGAACAGCATTTT.

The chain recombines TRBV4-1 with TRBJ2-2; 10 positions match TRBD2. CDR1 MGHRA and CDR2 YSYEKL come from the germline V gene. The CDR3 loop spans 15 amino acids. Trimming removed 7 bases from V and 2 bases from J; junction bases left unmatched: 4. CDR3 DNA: TGCGCCAGCACCCTAGCGGGGGAAAACACCGGGGAGCTGTTTTTT. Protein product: CASTLAGENTGELFF.